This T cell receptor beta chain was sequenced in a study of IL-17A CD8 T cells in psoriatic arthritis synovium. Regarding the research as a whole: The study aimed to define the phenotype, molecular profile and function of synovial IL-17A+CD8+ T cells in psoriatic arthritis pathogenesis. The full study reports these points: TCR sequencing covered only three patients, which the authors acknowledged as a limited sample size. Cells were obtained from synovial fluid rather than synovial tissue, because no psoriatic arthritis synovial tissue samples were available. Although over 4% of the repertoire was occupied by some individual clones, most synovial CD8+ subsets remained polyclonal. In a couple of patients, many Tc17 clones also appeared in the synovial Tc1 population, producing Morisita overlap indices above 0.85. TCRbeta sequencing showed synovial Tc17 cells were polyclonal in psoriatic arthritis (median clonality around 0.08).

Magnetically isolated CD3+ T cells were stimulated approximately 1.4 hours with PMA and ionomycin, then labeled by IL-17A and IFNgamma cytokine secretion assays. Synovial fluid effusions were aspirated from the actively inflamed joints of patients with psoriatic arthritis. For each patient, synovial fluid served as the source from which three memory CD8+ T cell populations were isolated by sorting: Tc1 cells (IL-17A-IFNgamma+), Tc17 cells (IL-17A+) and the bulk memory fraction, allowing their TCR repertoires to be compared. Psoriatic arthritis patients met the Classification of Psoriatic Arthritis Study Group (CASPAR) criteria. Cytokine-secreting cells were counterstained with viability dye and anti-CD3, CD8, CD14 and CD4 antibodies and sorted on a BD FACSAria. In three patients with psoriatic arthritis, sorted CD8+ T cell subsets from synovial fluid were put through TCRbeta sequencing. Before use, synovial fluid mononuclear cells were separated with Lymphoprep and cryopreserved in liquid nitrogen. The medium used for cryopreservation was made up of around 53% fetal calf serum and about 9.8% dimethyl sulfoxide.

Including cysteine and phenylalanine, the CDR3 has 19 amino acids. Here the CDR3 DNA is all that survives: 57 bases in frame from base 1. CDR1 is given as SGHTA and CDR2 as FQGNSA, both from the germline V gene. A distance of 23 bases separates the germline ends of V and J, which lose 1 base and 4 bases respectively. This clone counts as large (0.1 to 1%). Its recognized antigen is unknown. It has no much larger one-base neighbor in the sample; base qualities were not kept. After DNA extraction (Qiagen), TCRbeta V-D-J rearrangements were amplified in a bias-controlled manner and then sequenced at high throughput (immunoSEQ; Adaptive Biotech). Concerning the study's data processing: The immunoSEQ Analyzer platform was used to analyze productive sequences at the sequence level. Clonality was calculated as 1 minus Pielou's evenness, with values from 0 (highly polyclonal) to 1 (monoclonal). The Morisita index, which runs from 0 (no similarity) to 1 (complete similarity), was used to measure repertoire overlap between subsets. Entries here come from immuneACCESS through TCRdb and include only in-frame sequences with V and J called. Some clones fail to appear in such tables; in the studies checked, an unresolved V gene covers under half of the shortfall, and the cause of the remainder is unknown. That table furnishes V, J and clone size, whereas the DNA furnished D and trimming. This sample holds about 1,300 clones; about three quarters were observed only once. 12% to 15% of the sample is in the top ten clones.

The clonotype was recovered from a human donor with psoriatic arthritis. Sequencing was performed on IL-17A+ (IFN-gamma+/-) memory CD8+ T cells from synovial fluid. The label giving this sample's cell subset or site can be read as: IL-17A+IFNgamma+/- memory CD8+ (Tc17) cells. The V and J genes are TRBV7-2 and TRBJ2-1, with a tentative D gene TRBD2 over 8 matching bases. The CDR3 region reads CASSLDTSGEPGGYNEQFF. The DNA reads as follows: TGTGCCAGCAGCTTAGATACTAGCGGAGAACCAGGGGGGTACAATGAGCAGTTCTTC.